This T cell receptor (beta chain) derives from a study of blood T cells in healthy people across ages. The authors ran a second PCR of 7 to 11 cycles using a sample-barcoded 5' primer and a J-beta primer mix. TCRdb re-called the 5' RACE reads with MiXCR, one entry per CDR3 protein. The sample gives approximately 670,000 distinct CDR3 sequences, around 43% of which show up once; about 32% is in the top ten. Findings of the study overall: Expanded clonotype shifts may have been confounded, as the donors had an unknown CMV status. Estimates drawn from one million T cells were deemed to understate diversity. Any conclusive comparison of naive versus antigen-experienced cells was prevented by using unsorted PBMCs.

This CDR3 region has 15 residues. Trimming pared 5 bases from V and 1 base from J, leaving 13 bases between. Of note for this clonotype: Its antigen is still unknown.

The chain combines TRBV12-3 or TRBV12-4 with TRBJ2-3; perhaps D is TRBD1 or TRBD2 (5 bases each). The TCR originated in an older man in good health. Sequenced material: blood. The CDR3 region has the DNA TGTGCCAGCAGTATAGGAAGAGGGGGCACAGATACGCAGTATTTT. It encodes CASSIGRGGTDTQYF.